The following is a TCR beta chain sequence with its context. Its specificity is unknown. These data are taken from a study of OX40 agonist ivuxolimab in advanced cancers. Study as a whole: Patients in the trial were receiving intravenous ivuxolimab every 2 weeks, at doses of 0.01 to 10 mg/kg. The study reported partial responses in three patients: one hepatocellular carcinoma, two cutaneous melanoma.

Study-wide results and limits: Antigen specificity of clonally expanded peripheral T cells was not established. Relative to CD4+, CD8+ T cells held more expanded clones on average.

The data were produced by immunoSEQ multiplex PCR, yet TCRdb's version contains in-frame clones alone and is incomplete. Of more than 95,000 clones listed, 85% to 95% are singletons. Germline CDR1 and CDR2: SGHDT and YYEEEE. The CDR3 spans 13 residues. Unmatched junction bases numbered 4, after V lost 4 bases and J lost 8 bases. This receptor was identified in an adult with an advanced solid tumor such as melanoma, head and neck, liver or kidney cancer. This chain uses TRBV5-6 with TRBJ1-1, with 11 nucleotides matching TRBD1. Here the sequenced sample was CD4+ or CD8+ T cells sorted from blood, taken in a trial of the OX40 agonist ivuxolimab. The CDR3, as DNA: TGTGCCAGCAGCCGGGACAGGGGGTACGAAGCTTTCTTT. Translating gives CASSRDRGYEAFF. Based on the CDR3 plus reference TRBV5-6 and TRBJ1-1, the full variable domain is DAGVTQSPTHLIKTRGQQVTLRCSPKSGHDTVSWYQQALGQGPQFIFQYYEEEERQRGNFPDRFSGHQFPNYSSELNVNALLLGDSALYLCASSRDRGYEAFFGQGTRLTVV.